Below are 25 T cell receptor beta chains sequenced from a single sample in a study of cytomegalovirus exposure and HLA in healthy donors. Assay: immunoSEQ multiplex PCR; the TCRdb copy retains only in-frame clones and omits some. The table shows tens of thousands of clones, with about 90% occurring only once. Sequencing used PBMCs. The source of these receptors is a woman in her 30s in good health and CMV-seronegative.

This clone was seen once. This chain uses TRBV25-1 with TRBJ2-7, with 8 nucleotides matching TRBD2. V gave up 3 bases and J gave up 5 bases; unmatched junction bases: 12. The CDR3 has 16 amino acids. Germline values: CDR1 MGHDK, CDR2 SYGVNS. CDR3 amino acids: CASSDPIGSGSNEQYF. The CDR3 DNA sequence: TGTGCCAGCAGTGACCCCATCGGAAGCGGGAGTAACGAGCAGTACTTC.

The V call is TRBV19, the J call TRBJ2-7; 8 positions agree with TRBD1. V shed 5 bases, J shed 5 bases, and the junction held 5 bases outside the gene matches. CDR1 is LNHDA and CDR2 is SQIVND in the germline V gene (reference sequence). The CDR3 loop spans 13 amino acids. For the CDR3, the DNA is TGTGCCAGTAGTGATGACAGGGGCCACGAGCAGTACTTC. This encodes CASSDDRGHEQYF.

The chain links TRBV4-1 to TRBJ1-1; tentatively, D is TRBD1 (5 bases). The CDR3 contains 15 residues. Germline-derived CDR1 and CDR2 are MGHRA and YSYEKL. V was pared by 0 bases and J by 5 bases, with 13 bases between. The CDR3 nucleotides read TGCGCCAGCAGCCAAGAACCGGGGGTTAGTACTGAAGCTTTCTTT. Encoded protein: CASSQEPGVSTEAFF.

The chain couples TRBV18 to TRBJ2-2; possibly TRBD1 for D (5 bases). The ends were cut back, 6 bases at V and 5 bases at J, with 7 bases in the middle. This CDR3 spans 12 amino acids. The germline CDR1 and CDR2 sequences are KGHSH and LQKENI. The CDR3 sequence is CASSRETGELFF. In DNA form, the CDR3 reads TGTGCCAGCTCCAGGGAAACCGGGGAGCTGTTTTTT. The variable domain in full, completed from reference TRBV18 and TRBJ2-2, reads NAGVMQNPRHLVRRRGQEARLRCSPMKGHSHVYWYRQLPEEGLKFMVYLQKENIIDESGMPKERFSAEFPKEGPSILRIQQVVRGDSAAYFCASSRETGELFFGEGSRLTVL.

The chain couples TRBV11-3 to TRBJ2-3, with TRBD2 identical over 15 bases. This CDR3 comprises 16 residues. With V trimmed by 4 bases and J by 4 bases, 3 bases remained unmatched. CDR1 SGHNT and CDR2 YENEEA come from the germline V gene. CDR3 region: CASSSGLAGGPDTQYF. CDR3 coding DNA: TGTGCCAGCAGCTCAGGACTAGCGGGAGGGCCAGATACGCAGTATTTT.

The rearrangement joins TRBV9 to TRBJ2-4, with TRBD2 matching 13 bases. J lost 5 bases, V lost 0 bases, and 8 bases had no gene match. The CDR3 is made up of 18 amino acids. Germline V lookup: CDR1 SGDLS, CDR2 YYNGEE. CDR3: CASSVGPTSGRAENIQYF. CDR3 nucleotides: TGTGCCAGCAGCGTAGGACCTACTAGCGGGAGGGCCGAAAACATTCAGTACTTC.

This CDR3 is CAISESDRGSGGYTF. As DNA, the CDR3 is TGTGCCATCAGTGAGTCGGACAGGGGGTCGGGAGGCTACACCTTC. This chain links TRBV10-3 with TRBJ1-2, with 10 bases aligning to TRBD1. The length of the CDR3 is 15 residues. From germline, CDR1 is ENHRY and CDR2 SYGVKD. With V trimmed by 0 bases and J by 8 bases, 6 bases remained unmatched.

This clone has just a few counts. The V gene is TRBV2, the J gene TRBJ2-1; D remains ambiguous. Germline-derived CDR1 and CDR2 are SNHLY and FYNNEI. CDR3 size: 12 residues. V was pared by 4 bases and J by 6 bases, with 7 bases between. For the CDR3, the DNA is TGTGCCAGCAGTGGAGTGCTCAATGAGCAGTTCTTC. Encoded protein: CASSGVLNEQFF.

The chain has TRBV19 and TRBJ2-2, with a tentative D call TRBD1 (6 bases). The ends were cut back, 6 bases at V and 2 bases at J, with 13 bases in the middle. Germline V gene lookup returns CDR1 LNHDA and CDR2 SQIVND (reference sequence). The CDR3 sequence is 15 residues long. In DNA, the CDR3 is TGTGCCAGTAGGGCAGGGGTACTTAACACCGGGGAGCTGTTTTTT. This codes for CASRAGVLNTGELFF.

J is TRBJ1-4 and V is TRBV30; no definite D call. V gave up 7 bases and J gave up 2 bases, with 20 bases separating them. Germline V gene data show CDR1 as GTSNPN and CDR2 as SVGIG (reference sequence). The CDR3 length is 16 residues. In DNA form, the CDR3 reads TGTGCCTCGCACAATGGAAGGGAGAGGACTAATGAAAAACTGTTTTTT. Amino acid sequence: CASHNGRERTNEKLFF.

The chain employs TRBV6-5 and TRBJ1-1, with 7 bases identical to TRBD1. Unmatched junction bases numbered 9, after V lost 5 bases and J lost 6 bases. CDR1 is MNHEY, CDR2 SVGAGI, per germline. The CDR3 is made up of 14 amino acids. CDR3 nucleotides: TGTGCCAGCAGTAGGGGACAGATGGGCGCTGAAGCTTTCTTT. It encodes CASSRGQMGAEAFF.

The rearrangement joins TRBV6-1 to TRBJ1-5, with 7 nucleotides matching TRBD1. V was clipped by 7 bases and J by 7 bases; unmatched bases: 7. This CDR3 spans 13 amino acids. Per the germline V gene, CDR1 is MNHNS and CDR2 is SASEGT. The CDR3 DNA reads TGTGCCAGCACAGTCGACAGGGCACAGCCCCAGCATTTT. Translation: CASTVDRAQPQHF.

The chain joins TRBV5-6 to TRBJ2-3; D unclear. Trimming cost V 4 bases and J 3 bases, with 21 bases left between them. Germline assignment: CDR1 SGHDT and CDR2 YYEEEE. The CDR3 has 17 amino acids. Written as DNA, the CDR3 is TGTGCCAGCAGCGGTATTACGGCAGGCAAACTGACAGATACGCAGTATTTT. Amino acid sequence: CASSGITAGKLTDTQYF. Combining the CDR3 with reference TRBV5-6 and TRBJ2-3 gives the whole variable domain DAGVTQSPTHLIKTRGQQVTLRCSPKSGHDTVSWYQQALGQGPQFIFQYYEEEERQRGNFPDRFSGHQFPNYSSELNVNALLLGDSALYLCASSGITAGKLTDTQYFGPGTRLTVL.

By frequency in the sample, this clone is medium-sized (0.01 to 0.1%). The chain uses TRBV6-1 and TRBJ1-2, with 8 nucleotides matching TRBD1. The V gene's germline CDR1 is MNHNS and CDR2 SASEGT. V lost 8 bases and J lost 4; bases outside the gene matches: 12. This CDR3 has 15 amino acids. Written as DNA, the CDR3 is TGTGCCAGCTTAGAGATGGCAGGGGGCGGCTATGGCTACACCTTC. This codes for CASLEMAGGGYGYTF.

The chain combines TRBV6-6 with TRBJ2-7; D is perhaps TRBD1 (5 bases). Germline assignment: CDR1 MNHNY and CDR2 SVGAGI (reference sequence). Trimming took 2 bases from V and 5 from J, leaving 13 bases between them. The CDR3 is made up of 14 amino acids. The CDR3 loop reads CASSYGSAGNEQYF. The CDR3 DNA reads TGTGCCAGCAGTTACGGGTCAGCAGGGAACGAGCAGTACTTC.

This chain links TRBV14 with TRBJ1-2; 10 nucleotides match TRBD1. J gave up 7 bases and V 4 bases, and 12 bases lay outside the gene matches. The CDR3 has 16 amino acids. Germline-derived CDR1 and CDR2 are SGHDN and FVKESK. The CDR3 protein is CASSRGTGEGLGGYTF. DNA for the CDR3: TGTGCCAGCAGCCGAGGGACAGGGGAAGGATTGGGTGGCTACACCTTC.

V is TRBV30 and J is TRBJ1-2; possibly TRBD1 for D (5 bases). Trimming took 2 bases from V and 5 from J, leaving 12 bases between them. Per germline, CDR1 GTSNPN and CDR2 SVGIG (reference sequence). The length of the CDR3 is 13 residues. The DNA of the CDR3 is TGTGCCTGGAGTCGACAGCCTACTTATGGCTACACCTTC. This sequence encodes CAWSRQPTYGYTF.

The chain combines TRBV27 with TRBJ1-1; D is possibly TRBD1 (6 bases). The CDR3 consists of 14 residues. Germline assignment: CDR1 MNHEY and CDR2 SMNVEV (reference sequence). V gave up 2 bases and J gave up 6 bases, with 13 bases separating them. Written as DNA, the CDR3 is TGTGCCAGCAGTTTAGTACAGGGACGCGCTGAAGCTTTCTTT. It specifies CASSLVQGRAEAFF.

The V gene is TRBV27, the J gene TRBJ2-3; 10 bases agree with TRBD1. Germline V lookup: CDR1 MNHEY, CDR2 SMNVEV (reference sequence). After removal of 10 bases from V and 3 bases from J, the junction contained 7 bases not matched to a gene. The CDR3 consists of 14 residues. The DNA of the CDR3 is TGTGCCACCCTAAGACAGGGGGCGACAGATACGCAGTATTTT. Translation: CATLRQGATDTQYF.

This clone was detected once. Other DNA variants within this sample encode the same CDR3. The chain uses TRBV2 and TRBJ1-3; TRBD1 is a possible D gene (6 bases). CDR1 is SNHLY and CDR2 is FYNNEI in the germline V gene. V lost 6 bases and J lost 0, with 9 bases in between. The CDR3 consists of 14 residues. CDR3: CASRQGGSGNTIYF. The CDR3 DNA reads TGTGCCAGCAGACAGGGCGGCTCTGGAAACACCATATATTTT.

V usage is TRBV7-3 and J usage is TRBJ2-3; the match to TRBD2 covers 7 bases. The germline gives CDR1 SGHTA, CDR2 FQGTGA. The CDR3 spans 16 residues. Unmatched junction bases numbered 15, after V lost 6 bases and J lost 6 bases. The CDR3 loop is CASSPGDYLREDTQYF. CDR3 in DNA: TGTGCCAGCAGTCCTGGGGACTACCTGCGAGAGGATACGCAGTATTTT.

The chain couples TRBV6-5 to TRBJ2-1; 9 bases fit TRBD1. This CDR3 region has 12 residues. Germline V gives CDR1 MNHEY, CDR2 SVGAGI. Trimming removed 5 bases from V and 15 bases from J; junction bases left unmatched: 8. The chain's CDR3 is CASSHKQGAWFF. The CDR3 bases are TGTGCCAGCAGTCACAAACAGGGGGCTTGGTTCTTC.

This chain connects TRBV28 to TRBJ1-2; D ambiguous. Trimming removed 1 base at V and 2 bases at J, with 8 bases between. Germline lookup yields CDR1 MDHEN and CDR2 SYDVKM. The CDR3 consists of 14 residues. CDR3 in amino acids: CASSLLRGNYGYTF. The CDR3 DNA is TGTGCCAGCAGTTTATTACGCGGAAACTATGGCTACACCTTC.

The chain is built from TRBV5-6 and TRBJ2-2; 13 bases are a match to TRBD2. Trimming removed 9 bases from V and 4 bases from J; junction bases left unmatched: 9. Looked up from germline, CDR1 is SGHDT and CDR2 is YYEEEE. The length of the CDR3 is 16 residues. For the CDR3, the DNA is TGTGCCACTACGACTAGCGGGAGGAGAGGCACCGGGGAGCTGTTTTTT. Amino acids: CATTTSGRRGTGELFF.

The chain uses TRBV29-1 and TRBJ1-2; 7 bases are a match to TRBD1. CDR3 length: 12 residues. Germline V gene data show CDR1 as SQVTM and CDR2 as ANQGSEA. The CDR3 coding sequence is TGCAGTATGACAGGGCAAAACTATGGCTACACCTTC. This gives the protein CSMTGQNYGYTF.